The clone carrying this TCR beta chain was counted between two and nine times. Its antigen is unknown. The data were obtained in a study of spatial heterogeneity in lung cancer. Study at large: Tumor-region counts of TCR transcripts tracked strongly with a T cell module score from matched bulk RNA-seq. General observations from the study: Counts of expanded intratumoral alpha and beta TCRs tracked tumor mutation counts.

The length of the CDR3 is 13 residues. CDR1 is SGHAT, CDR2 FQNNGV, per germline. Deletions cut 2 bases from V and 10 bases from J, with 12 bases between. TCRdb reprocessed the 5' RACE reads via MiXCR and lists one record per CDR3 protein. The table lists about 16,000 distinct CDR3 sequences, about 7% of them singletons. Sample time point: sample taken at primary tumor resection. The V and J genes are TRBV11-2 and TRBJ2-1, with no clear D. The material sequenced was lung tumor tissue, taken at surgery. The receptor's source is a male donor with early-stage non-small cell lung cancer. CDR3 loop: CASSLSLSREQFF. CDR3 coding DNA: TGTGCCAGCAGCTTAAGTCTAAGCCGGGAGCAGTTCTTC. The full variable domain, in which reference TRBV11-2 and TRBJ2-1 provide the parts outside the CDR3, is EAGVAQSPRYKIIEKRQSVAFWCNPISGHATLYWYQQILGQGPKLLIQFQNNGVVDDSQLPKDRFSAERLKGVDSTLKIQPAKLEDSAVYLCASSLSLSREQFFGPGTRLTVL.